This T cell receptor beta chain is from a study of blood T cell repertoires in COVID-19. Donors in Cohort 3 who had recovered were those with two negative PCRs, healthcare professional clearance, or resolution of their symptoms. Generated by immunoSEQ multiplex PCR, the TCRdb table keeps only in-frame clones and is missing some. The sample lists fewer than 600,000 clones; around nine tenths were seen once. Germline V gene sequence: CDR1 MNHEY, CDR2 SVGAGI. V gave up 2 bases and J gave up 0 bases, with 7 bases separating them. CDR3 length: 15 residues. The sequence derives from a woman aged 40-49 years who had recovered from COVID-19. Sequencing input: PBMCs or T cells enriched from blood (not recorded which). The chain employs TRBV6-5 and TRBJ2-2, with no clear D. Written as DNA, the CDR3 is TGTGCCAGCAGTTACGAGTCGGCGAACACCGGGGAGCTGTTTTTT. It is translated as CASSYESANTGELFF.